The clone carrying this TCR beta chain was detected once. Libraries were prepared by immunoSEQ multiplex PCR; TCRdb keeps only in-frame clonotypes and omits some of them. The data contain over 2 million clones, less than 95% of them singletons. V dropped 7 bases and J dropped 6; count of bases not matched to a gene: 6. The CDR3 extends over 13 amino acids. CDR1 MNHEY and CDR2 SVGAGI come from the germline V gene. The source of the sample is a study of shared clonotypes between healthy human individuals. The sequence was collected from a man younger than 35 in good health. Some clones in this sample may be carry-over from other donors' samples. The chain carries TRBV6-5 and TRBJ1-3, with TRBD1 identical over 7 bases. Specimen: naive CD4+ T cells from PBMCs. Subset given: CD45RA+ positively selected. The CDR3 protein is CASKGTAVNTIYF. In nucleotides, the CDR3 is TGTGCCAGCAAGGGGACAGCTGTAAACACCATATATTTT.